This T cell receptor (beta chain) was recovered during a study of T cell responses to AZD1222 COVID-19 vaccine. Points on this clone: Its matching antigen is unknown.

General observations from the study: Spike-spanning, vaccine-associated CD4 TCRs were dominant at 160-218 and 743-854.

Germline V CDR1 and CDR2: MDHEN, SYDVKM. This CDR3 comprises 15 residues. Trimming removed 5 bases at V and 5 bases at J, with 13 bases between. The repertoire was sequenced with immunoSEQ multiplex PCR; TCRdb's copy has only in-frame clones and lacks some. The table has over 120,000 clones, approximately 85% seen once. The material was peripheral blood, obtained on day 0 of AZD1222 vaccination. The V gene is TRBV28, the J gene TRBJ1-6, with D hard to call. This receptor was taken from an adult in good health. The chain's CDR3 is CASSPLGVDNSPLHF. The CDR3 nucleotides read TGTGCCAGCAGTCCTCTGGGCGTCGATAATTCACCCCTCCACTTT.